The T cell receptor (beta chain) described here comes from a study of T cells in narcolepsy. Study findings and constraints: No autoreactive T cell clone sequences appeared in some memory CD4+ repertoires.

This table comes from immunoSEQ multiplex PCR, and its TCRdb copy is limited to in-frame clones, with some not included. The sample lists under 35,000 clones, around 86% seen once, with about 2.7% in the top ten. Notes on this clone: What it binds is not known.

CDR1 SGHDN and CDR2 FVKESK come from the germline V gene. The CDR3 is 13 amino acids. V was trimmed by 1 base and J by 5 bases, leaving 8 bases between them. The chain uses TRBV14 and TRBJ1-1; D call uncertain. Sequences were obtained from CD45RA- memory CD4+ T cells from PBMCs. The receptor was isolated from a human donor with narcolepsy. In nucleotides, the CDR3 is TGTGCCAGCAGCCAAGTAATCGGTACTGAAGCTTTCTTT. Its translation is CASSQVIGTEAFF.